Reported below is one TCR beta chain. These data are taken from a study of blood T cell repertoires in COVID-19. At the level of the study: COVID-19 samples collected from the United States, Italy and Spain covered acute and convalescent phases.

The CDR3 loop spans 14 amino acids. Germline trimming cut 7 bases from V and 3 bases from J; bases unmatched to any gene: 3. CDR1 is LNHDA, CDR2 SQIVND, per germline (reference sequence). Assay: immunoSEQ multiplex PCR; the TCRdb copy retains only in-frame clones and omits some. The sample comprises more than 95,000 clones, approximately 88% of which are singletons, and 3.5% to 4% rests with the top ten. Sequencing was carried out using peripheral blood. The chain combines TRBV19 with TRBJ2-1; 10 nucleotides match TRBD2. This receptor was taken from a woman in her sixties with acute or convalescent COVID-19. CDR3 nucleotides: TGTGCCAGTAATCCTAGCGGGAGCTACAATGAGCAGTTCTTC. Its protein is CASNPSGSYNEQFF.